Here is one T cell receptor (beta chain) with its context. Its antigen remains unknown. The source of the sample is a study of OX40 agonist ivuxolimab in advanced cancers. Overall study context: Ivuxolimab, an antibody that agonizes OX40 (CD134), was administered to the patients. Eligibility rules accepted prior anti-PD-1, anti-PD-L1 or anti-CTLA-4 therapy, and roughly 40% had some.

Profiling relied on immunoSEQ multiplex PCR, and the TCRdb table lists in-frame clones only, not all of them. The sample holds about 96,000 clones, 90% seen once. General observations from the study: Certain nonresponding patients likewise had low normalized T-cell clonal expansion.

This CDR3 contains 15 residues. V was shortened by 7 bases and J by 5 bases, with 20 bases between the two germline ends. In germline, CDR1 is SGHAT, CDR2 FQNNGV. Autoimmune disease history or systemic immunosuppression barred patients. The sequence came from an adult with an advanced solid tumor such as melanoma, head and neck, liver or kidney cancer. This specimen consisted of CD4+ or CD8+ T cells sorted from blood, obtained in a trial of the OX40 agonist ivuxolimab. The chain employs TRBV11-2 and TRBJ2-5; D is perhaps TRBD1 (6 bases). The chain's CDR3 is CASNRGDMRLETQYF. As DNA, the CDR3 is TGTGCCAGCAACCGAGGGGACATGAGGCTGGAGACCCAGTACTTC.